These 13 T cell receptor beta chains came from one sample sequenced in a study of blood T cell repertoires in COVID-19. Sequenced by immunoSEQ multiplex PCR; TCRdb stores in-frame clones only, minus some. The sample yields more than 110,000 clones, 80% to 85% seen once. Sample: peripheral blood. Receptor source: an elderly woman with acute or convalescent COVID-19.

The chain is built from TRBV4-1 and TRBJ2-1; D may be TRBD1 (6 bases). The CDR3 has 15 residues. The ends were cut back, 6 bases at V and 9 bases at J, with 21 bases in the middle. CDR1 is MGHRA, CDR2 YSYEKL, per germline. The CDR3 DNA reads as TGCGCCAGCAGTTACAGGGCCCGTTCTAAGGGTGAGCAGTTCTTC. This sequence encodes CASSYRARSKGEQFF.

The chain joins TRBV7-2 to TRBJ1-2; 9 bases line up with TRBD1. The CDR3 is made up of 16 amino acids. Germline assignment: CDR1 SGHTA and CDR2 FQGNSA. Trimming at V came to 0 bases and at J to 5 bases, leaving 7 bases not matched to a gene. Here the CDR3 DNA reads TGTGCCAGCAGCTTAGCCTCGGGACAGGGTTTTTATGGCTACACCTTC. Translating gives CASSLASGQGFYGYTF.

V gene TRBV19 combines with J gene TRBJ1-5, with D perhaps matching TRBD1 (6 bases). The V end lost 6 bases, the J end lost 15 bases, and 27 bases lay between the germline ends. The CDR3 runs to 15 residues. From germline, CDR1 is LNHDA and CDR2 SQIVND (reference sequence). The CDR3 loop reads CASSGNRQAASAPHF. The CDR3, as DNA: TGTGCCAGTAGCGGGAACCGACAGGCCGCATCAGCCCCGCATTTT. Filled out from reference TRBV19 and TRBJ1-5, the complete variable domain reads DGGITQSPKYLFRKEGQNVTLSCEQNLNHDAMYWYRQDPGQGLRLIYYSQIVNDFQKGDIAEGYSVSREKKESFPLTVTSAQKNPTAFYLCASSGNRQAASAPHFGDGTRLSIL.

This clone was found once. The chain combines TRBV19 with TRBJ2-3, with TRBD2 matching over 11 bases. The CDR3 contains 15 residues. Trimming cost V 5 bases and J 6 bases; bases outside gene matches: 7. Germline V gives CDR1 LNHDA, CDR2 SQIVND (reference sequence). The CDR3 DNA reads TGTGCCAGTAGTCCCGGTAGGACTAGCGGGGATACGCAGTATTTT. Translated: CASSPGRTSGDTQYF.

The gene calls are TRBV9 and TRBJ1-5, with 7 bases lining up with TRBD1. Germline V lookup: CDR1 SGDLS, CDR2 YYNGEE. Trimming removed 2 bases from V and 6 bases from J; junction bases left unmatched: 14. The CDR3 consists of 17 residues. CDR3 sequence reads: CASSVIRDRRAVQPQHF. As DNA, the CDR3 is TGTGCCAGCAGCGTGATCCGGGACAGAAGGGCGGTTCAGCCCCAGCATTTT.

This sequence joins TRBV28 and TRBJ1-6, with no clear D. The CDR3 length is 16 residues. V lost 2 bases, J lost 0 bases, and 8 bases lay in between. In germline, CDR1 is MDHEN, CDR2 SYDVKM. The CDR3 nucleotides are TGTGCCAGCAGTTTACCCGGGAGCTCCTATAATTCACCCCTCCACTTT. Its translation: CASSLPGSSYNSPLHF.

This clone was seen only once. The chain has TRBV27 and TRBJ2-7; TRBD1 aligns across 7 bases. Germline values: CDR1 MNHEY, CDR2 SMNVEV (reference sequence). The CDR3 extends over 13 amino acids. The J segment lost 3 bases and the V segment lost 4 bases, leaving 3 bases of the junction unmatched. CDR3 sequence (DNA): TGTGCCAGCAGTTCAGGACAGGACTACGAGCAGTACTTC. Residues: CASSSGQDYEQYF.

The rearrangement joins TRBV9 to TRBJ2-3; possibly TRBD1 for D (6 bases). The CDR3 loop spans 15 amino acids. The germline V gene has CDR1 SGDLS and CDR2 YYNGEE. Deletions cut 3 bases from V and 0 bases from J, with 11 bases between. The CDR3 bases are TGTGCCAGCAGCGACCACAGGGTCAGCACAGATACGCAGTATTTT. It translates to CASSDHRVSTDTQYF.

This chain connects TRBV28 to TRBJ1-6, with D maybe TRBD1 (5 bases). From germline, CDR1 is MDHEN and CDR2 SYDVKM. There are 17 residues in the CDR3. V dropped 7 bases and J dropped 1 base, with 17 bases sitting between them. This CDR3 reads CASTLPRRESYNSPLHF. The CDR3 DNA sequence: TGTGCCAGCACCTTACCCCGCAGGGAATCCTATAATTCACCCCTCCACTTT.

The chain has TRBV25-1 and TRBJ2-3, with 7 nucleotides matching TRBD2. V was pared by 5 bases and J by 1 base, with 3 bases of the junction left unmatched. The CDR3 totals 14 residues. CDR1 and CDR2 (germline): MGHDK, SYGVNS. The chain's CDR3 is CASSSAGGTDTQYF. The CDR3 DNA follows: TGTGCCAGCAGTTCGGCGGGGGGCACAGATACGCAGTATTTT.

V usage is TRBV2 and J usage is TRBJ2-1, with 8 bases fitting TRBD2. The CDR3 runs 16 residues. V shed 3 bases, J shed 6 bases, and the junction held 10 bases outside the gene matches. The germline V gene has CDR1 SNHLY and CDR2 FYNNEI. The CDR3 sequence is CASSEPPAGGGNEQFF. CDR3 bases: TGTGCCAGCAGTGAGCCCCCCGCGGGGGGAGGCAATGAGCAGTTCTTC.

The table lists this clone with a count of one. The chain employs TRBV5-6 and TRBJ1-2; TRBD1 might be the D (5 bases). This CDR3 region has 12 residues. Germline V gene data show CDR1 as SGHDT and CDR2 as YYEEEE. Trimming stripped 4 bases from V and 6 bases from J, with 10 bases between. The CDR3, as DNA: TGTGCCAGCAGCGGGGACTTCGATGGCTACACCTTC. This codes for CASSGDFDGYTF.

The chain combines TRBV7-7 with TRBJ2-5; 10 bases map to TRBD1. The germline V gene encodes CDR1 SSHAT and CDR2 FNYEAQ (reference sequence). The CDR3 is made up of 15 amino acids. Trimming removed 6 bases from V and 9 bases from J; junction bases left unmatched: 13. CDR3 in amino acids: CASRPDRGGFGAQYF. In DNA, the CDR3 is TGTGCCAGCAGACCGGACAGGGGGGGTTTTGGGGCCCAGTACTTC.